Presented here are 13 T cell receptor beta chains from one specimen sequenced in a study of OX40 agonist ivuxolimab in advanced cancers. Assay used: immunoSEQ multiplex PCR; TCRdb lists only in-frame clones, some missing. The sample shows roughly 100,000 clones, about nine tenths of them seen only once. Sequences were derived from CD4+ or CD8+ T cells sorted from blood, sampled in a trial of the OX40 agonist ivuxolimab. The source of these receptors is an adult with an advanced solid tumor such as melanoma, head and neck, liver or kidney cancer.

This chain uses TRBV28 with TRBJ1-2; D is possibly TRBD1 (5 bases). Trimming removed 6 bases at V and 4 bases at J, with 15 bases between. Looked up from germline, CDR1 is MDHEN and CDR2 is SYDVKM. This CDR3 is 14 amino acids long. CDR3 protein: CASSRQNRGYGYTF. The DNA of the CDR3 is TGTGCCAGCAGCCGACAGAACCGTGGCTATGGCTACACCTTC.

V is TRBV4-1 and J is TRBJ2-4; 15 bases agree with TRBD2. This CDR3 has 17 residues. V lost 5 bases, J lost 5 bases, and 7 bases stayed unmatched. Germline assignment: CDR1 MGHRA and CDR2 YSYEKL. CDR3 sequence (DNA): TGCGCCAGCAGCTCCCGGACTAGCGGGGGGGTTGAAAACATTCAGTACTTC. This translates into CASSSRTSGGVENIQYF.

About this clone: The junction shows a germline mismatch at one end, possibly a read error. The chain links TRBV19 to TRBJ1-2, with 7 bases identical to TRBD1. This CDR3 has 14 amino acids. Germline values: CDR1 LNHDA, CDR2 SQIVND (reference sequence). The CDR3 sequence is CASSIFRTGYGHTF. The CDR3 DNA sequence: TGTGCCAGTAGTATCTTTAGGACAGGATATGGCCACACCTTC. The whole variable domain, filled in from reference TRBV19 and TRBJ1-2, reads DGGITQSPKYLFRKEGQNVTLSCEQNLNHDAMYWYRQDPGQGLRLIYYSQIVNDFQKGDIAEGYSVSREKKESFPLTVTSAQKNPTAFYLCASSIFRTGYGHTFGSGTRLTVV.

The chain uses TRBV28 and TRBJ1-6; no firm D call. Germline CDR1 is MDHEN and CDR2 is SYDVKM. Trimming removed 1 base from V and 6 bases from J, with 7 bases in between. The CDR3 totals 14 residues. The CDR3 coding sequence is TGTGCCAGCAGTTTATTGGGAAGTAATTCACCCCTCCACTTT. Translation gives CASSLLGSNSPLHF.

This sequence joins TRBV7-2 and TRBJ2-7, with a weak D call TRBD1 (6 bases). The V end was cut by 3 bases, the J end by 2 bases, with 11 bases between. The CDR3 covers 14 residues. Germline loops: CDR1 SGHTA, CDR2 FQGNSA. The CDR3: CASSFQGQPYEQYF. The CDR3 DNA reads TGTGCCAGCAGCTTTCAGGGGCAACCCTACGAGCAGTACTTC.

V and J are TRBV6-5 and TRBJ1-1; D unresolved. Germline V gene data show CDR1 as MNHEY and CDR2 as SVGAGI. Trimming took 6 bases from V and 1 from J, leaving 12 bases between them. CDR3 length equals 14 residues. CDR3 sequence (DNA): TGTGCCAGCAGCCGAGGCGTTTGGAACACTGAAGCTTTCTTT. Protein sequence: CASSRGVWNTEAFF.

The J gene is TRBJ2-1, the V gene TRBV7-3; the D gene is possibly TRBD2 (6 bases). CDR3 length: 15 amino acids. V gave up 4 bases and J gave up 5 bases, with 15 bases separating them. The germline gives CDR1 SGHTA, CDR2 FQGTGA. Written as DNA, the CDR3 is TGTGCCAGCAGCTCCGCGGAGGGTAAAAACAATGAGCAGTTCTTC. Protein: CASSSAEGKNNEQFF.

The V call is TRBV6-6, the J call TRBJ1-5; D uncertain. The germline V gene has CDR1 MNHNY and CDR2 SVGAGI (reference sequence). V was pared by 4 bases and J by 7 bases, with 5 bases between. This CDR3 is built from 11 residues. CDR3 in amino acids: CASSSPQPQHF. CDR3 DNA: TGTGCCAGCAGTTCCCCGCAGCCCCAGCATTTT.

The chain joins TRBV10-3 to TRBJ1-1; D is unresolved. V was clipped by 7 bases and J by 4 bases, with 16 bases between them. Germline CDR1 is ENHRY and CDR2 is SYGVKD. CDR3 size: 14 residues. The CDR3 loop reads CAIKRTTEGTEAFF. CDR3 DNA sequence: TGTGCCATCAAGAGGACGACGGAGGGCACTGAAGCTTTCTTT.

The rearrangement links TRBV30 to TRBJ1-5; 9 nucleotides line up with TRBD1. The CDR3 covers 16 residues. V lost 2 bases, J lost 0 bases, and 5 bases stayed unmatched. Germline CDR1 and CDR2: GTSNPN and SVGIG (reference sequence). The CDR3 nucleotides are TGTGCCTGGAGTTTAGGGACAGGGATTAGCAATCAGCCCCAGCATTTT. Translating it yields CAWSLGTGISNQPQHF. Filled out from reference TRBV30 and TRBJ1-5, the complete variable domain reads SQTIHQWPATLVQPVGSPLSLECTVEGTSNPNLYWYRQAAGRGLQLLFYSVGIGQISSEVPQNLSASRPQDRQFILSSKKLLLSDSGFYLCAWSLGTGISNQPQHFGDGTRLSIL.

The chain employs TRBV6-1 and TRBJ1-5; D is ambiguous. The CDR3 loop spans 15 amino acids. Germline CDR1 is MNHNS and CDR2 is SASEGT. The V gene lost 1 base and the J gene lost 6 bases, with 13 bases spanning the gap. This chain's CDR3 is CASSEGPVGSQPQHF. The CDR3, as DNA: TGTGCCAGCAGTGAAGGACCTGTTGGGAGTCAGCCCCAGCATTTT.

This clone has only a few counts. The CDR3 is CASSATGTLGYTF. The DNA for the CDR3 is TGTGCCAGCAGTGCCACCGGGACTCTGGGCTACACCTTC. This chain uses TRBV2 with TRBJ1-2; weak D call: TRBD1 (5 bases). Trimming took off 4 bases at V and 8 bases at J, with 14 bases between the two ends. CDR1 and CDR2 (germline): SNHLY, FYNNEI. The CDR3 totals 13 residues. Full variable domain (rest looked up from reference TRBV2 and TRBJ1-2): EPEVTQTPSHQVTQMGQEVILRCVPISNHLYFYWYRQILGQKVEFLVSFYNNEISEKSEIFDDQFSVERPDGSNFTLKIRSTKLEDSAMYFCASSATGTLGYTFGSGTRLTVV.

The rearrangement joins TRBV5-6 to TRBJ1-4, with D possibly TRBD1 on 6 matching bases. The germline V gene encodes CDR1 SGHDT and CDR2 YYEEEE. V was trimmed by 4 bases and J by 8 bases, leaving 21 bases between them. The CDR3 spans 16 residues. CDR3 region: CASSGGRGSAGEKLFF. The CDR3 DNA reads as TGTGCCAGCAGCGGAGGAAGGGGGAGCGCGGGAGAAAAACTGTTTTTT.